This record looks at one T cell receptor beta chain sequence and its context. This sample was taken from a study of T cell changes during pregnancy in multiple sclerosis. Germline V gene lookup returns CDR1 MRHNA and CDR2 SNTAGT. The CDR3 totals 13 residues. Trimming took 3 bases from V and 2 from J, leaving 7 bases between them. Produced via immunoSEQ multiplex PCR; TCRdb's table is partial and in-frame only. There are tens of thousands of clones in the sample; about 91% occur only once, and approximately 5% lies in the top ten. The clonotype comes from a female donor with multiple sclerosis, enrolled in a pregnancy study. The genes are TRBV6-4 and TRBJ1-2; no clear D. This material consisted of CD8+ T cells from peripheral blood mononuclear cells, taken before pregnancy. CDR3 loop: CASSEGENYGYTF. As DNA, the CDR3 is TGTGCCAGCAGTGAGGGCGAAAACTATGGCTACACCTTC.